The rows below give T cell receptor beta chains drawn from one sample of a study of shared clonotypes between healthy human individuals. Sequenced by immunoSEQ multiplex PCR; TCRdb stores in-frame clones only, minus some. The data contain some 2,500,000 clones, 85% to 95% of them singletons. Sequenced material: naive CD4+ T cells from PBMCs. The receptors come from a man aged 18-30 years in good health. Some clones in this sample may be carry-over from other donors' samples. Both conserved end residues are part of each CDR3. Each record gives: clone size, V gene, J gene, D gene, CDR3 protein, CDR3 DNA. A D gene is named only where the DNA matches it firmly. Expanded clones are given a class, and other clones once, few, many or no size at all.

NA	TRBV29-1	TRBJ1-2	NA	CSVETLGETYGYTF	TGCAGCGTTGAAACGTTGGGGGAGACCTATGGCTACACCTTC
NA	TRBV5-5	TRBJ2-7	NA	CASSLASPERRYF	TGTGCCAGCAGCTTGGCTTCACCGGAGAGAAGGTACTTC
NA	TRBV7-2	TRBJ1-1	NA	CASSLTGKNTEAFF	TGTGCCAGCAGCTTAACGGGGAAAAACACTGAAGCTTTCTTT
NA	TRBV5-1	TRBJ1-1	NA	CASSTIPGRFPFF	TGCGCCAGCAGCACCATCCCGGGAAGGTTCCCTTTCTTT
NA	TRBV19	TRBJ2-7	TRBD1	CASTPTGGYEQYF	TGTGCCAGTACCCCGACAGGGGGCTACGAGCAGTACTTC
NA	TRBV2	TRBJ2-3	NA	CASSLGGASLDTQYF	TGTGCCAGCAGCTTAGGGGGGGCTAGTTTGGATACGCAGTATTTT
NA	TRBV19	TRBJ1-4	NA	CASRTTGTPPYEKLFF	TGTGCCAGTAGAACCACGGGCACTCCTCCGTATGAAAAACTGTTTTTT
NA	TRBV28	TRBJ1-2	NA	CASSWAGPGPYGYTF	TGTGCCAGCAGTTGGGCGGGGCCGGGCCCCTATGGCTACACCTTC
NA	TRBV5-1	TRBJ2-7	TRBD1	CASSFIDRDEQYF	TGCGCCAGCAGCTTCATAGACAGGGACGAGCAGTACTTC
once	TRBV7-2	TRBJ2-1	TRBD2	CASSQNGLAGPNEQFF	TGTGCCAGCAGCCAAAACGGACTAGCGGGACCGAATGAGCAGTTCTTC
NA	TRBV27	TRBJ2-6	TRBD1	CASTTGDGANVLTF	TGTGCCAGCACAACAGGGGATGGGGCCAACGTCCTGACTTTC
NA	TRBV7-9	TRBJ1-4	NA	CASSQRTNEKLFF	TGTGCCAGCAGCCAACGTACTAATGAAAAACTGTTTTTT
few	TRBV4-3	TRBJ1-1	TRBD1	CASSQTGGNTEAFF	TGCGCCAGCAGCCAGACAGGGGGGAACACTGAAGCTTTCTTT
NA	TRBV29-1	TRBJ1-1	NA	CSCLQENTEAFF	TGCAGCTGTCTACAGGAAAACACTGAAGCTTTCTTT
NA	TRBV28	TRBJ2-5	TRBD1	CASSSYRGPTETQYF	TGTGCCAGCAGTTCGTACAGGGGGCCTACAGAGACCCAGTACTTC
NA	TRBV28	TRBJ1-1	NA	CASSLPGGARRAFF	TGTGCCAGCAGTTTACCGGGGGGGGCGCGAAGAGCTTTCTTT
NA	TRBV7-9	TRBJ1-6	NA	CASSLPNSPLHF	TGTGCCAGCAGCTTACCTAATTCACCCCTCCACTTT
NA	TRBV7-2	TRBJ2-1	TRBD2	CASSHLAVTSYNEQFF	TGTGCCAGCAGCCACCTAGCGGTCACCTCCTACAATGAGCAGTTCTTC
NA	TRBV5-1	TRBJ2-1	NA	CASSYADRSYNEQFF	TGCGCCAGCAGCTATGCGGACAGATCCTACAATGAGCAGTTCTTC
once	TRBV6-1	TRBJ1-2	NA	CASSEAPLGGYTF	TGTGCCAGCAGTGAAGCTCCACTCGGTGGCTACACCTTC
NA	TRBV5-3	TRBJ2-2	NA	CARSQNRAGTGELFF	TGTGCCAGATCCCAAAACAGGGCGGGCACCGGGGAGCTGTTTTTT
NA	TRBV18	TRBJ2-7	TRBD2	CASQSTSGSYEQYF	TGTGCCAGCCAGTCGACTAGCGGGAGCTACGAGCAGTACTTC